One sample yielded the 7 T cell receptor beta chains listed below, sequenced in a study of cytomegalovirus exposure and HLA in healthy donors. The PCR employed 60 Vbeta primers together with 13 Jbeta primers. Clones were read by immunoSEQ multiplex PCR, and TCRdb kept only the in-frame ones, dropping some. The table includes 85,000 to 130,000 clones, 70% to 75% detected once. Sequenced sample: PBMCs. Source of these receptors: a female donor in good health and CMV-seronegative.

The V and J genes are TRBV5-4 and TRBJ2-7; 11 nucleotides align to TRBD2. V shed 4 bases and J 0 bases; nucleotides not matched to a gene: 3. The CDR3 consists of 15 residues. Germline-derived CDR1 and CDR2 are SGHNT and YYREEE (reference sequence). Here the CDR3 reads CASSPGLADSYEQYF. CDR3 DNA: TGTGCCAGCAGCCCGGGACTAGCGGACTCCTACGAGCAGTACTTC. Combining the CDR3 with reference TRBV5-4 and TRBJ2-7 gives the whole variable domain ETGVTQSPTHLIKTRGQQVTLRCSSQSGHNTVSWYQQALGQGPQFIFQYYREEENGRGNFPPRFSGLQFPNYSSELNVNALELDDSALYLCASSPGLADSYEQYFGPGTRLTVT.

The chain recombines TRBV7-9 with TRBJ2-3, with 8 bases matching TRBD2. V lost 5 bases and J lost 1; bases outside the gene matches: 2. The CDR3 runs 14 residues. CDR1 and CDR2 (germline): SEHNR, FQNEAQ (reference sequence). The CDR3 protein is CASSRAGGTDTQYF. The CDR3 DNA sequence: TGTGCCAGCAGCCGAGCGGGAGGCACAGATACGCAGTATTTT.

This clone was seen only a few times. V is TRBV25-1 and J is TRBJ2-1; D may be TRBD2 (5 bases). This CDR3 has 16 amino acids. V was pared by 5 bases and J by 5 bases, with 19 bases between. The germline CDR1 and CDR2 sequences are MGHDK and SYGVNS. CDR3 region: CASSPQMEDENNEQFF. The CDR3 coding sequence is TGTGCCAGCAGTCCCCAAATGGAGGACGAAAACAATGAGCAGTTCTTC. The entire variable domain, with the rest obtained from reference TRBV25-1 and TRBJ2-1, is as follows: EADIYQTPRYLVIGTGKKITLECSQTMGHDKMYWYQQDPGMELHLIHYSYGVNSTEKGDLSSESTVSRIRTEHFPLTLESARPSHTSQYLCASSPQMEDENNEQFFGPGTRLTVL.

The V gene is TRBV13, the J gene TRBJ1-1; D is ambiguous. This CDR3 comprises 12 residues. V lost 7 bases to trimming and J lost 5 bases, with 11 bases between them. CDR1 is PRHDT and CDR2 is FYEKMQ in the germline V gene (reference sequence). Here the CDR3 reads CASITPGTEAFF. CDR3 nucleotides: TGTGCCAGCATCACCCCGGGGACTGAAGCTTTCTTT.

This sequence joins TRBV5-1 and TRBJ2-6, with 8 bases aligning to TRBD1. V was clipped by 0 bases and J by 0 bases; unmatched bases: 8. Germline-derived CDR1 and CDR2 are SGHRS and YFSETQ. This CDR3 has 19 residues. The CDR3 DNA reads as TGCGCCAGCAGCTTGGTGCCAGGGGGCATGGGCTCTGGGGCCAACGTCCTGACTTTC. Its protein product is CASSLVPGGMGSGANVLTF.

This chain uses TRBV27 with TRBJ1-6, with 7 positions matching TRBD1. Germline values: CDR1 MNHEY, CDR2 SMNVEV (reference sequence). Trimming took 5 bases from V and 9 from J; bases not matched to a gene: 22. The CDR3 sequence is 19 residues long. The CDR3 region is CASSARQGRFTIERSPLHF. CDR3 DNA sequence: TGTGCCAGCAGTGCCCGACAGGGTCGTTTTACCATAGAGCGTTCACCCCTCCACTTT.

The chain has TRBV10-3 and TRBJ1-2; the match to TRBD1 covers 9 bases. The CDR3 spans 15 residues. The trim removed 2 bases at V and 4 bases at J, leaving 5 bases unmatched. The germline gives CDR1 ENHRY, CDR2 SYGVKD. CDR3 region: CAISENRGRVYGYTF. Written as DNA, the CDR3 is TGTGCCATCAGTGAGAACAGGGGGCGCGTCTATGGCTACACCTTC.